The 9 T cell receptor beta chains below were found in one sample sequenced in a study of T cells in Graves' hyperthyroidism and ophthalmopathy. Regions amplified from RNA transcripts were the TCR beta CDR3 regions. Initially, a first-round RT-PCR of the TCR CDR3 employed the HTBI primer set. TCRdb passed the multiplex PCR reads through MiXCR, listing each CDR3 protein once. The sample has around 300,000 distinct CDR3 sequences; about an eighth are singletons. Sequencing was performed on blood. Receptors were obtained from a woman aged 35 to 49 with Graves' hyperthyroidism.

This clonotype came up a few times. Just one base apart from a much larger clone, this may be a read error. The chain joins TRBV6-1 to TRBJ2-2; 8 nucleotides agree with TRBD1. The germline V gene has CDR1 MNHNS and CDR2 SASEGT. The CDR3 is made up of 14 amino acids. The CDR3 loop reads CVSCMDRETGELFF. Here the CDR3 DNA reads TGTGTCAGCTGTATGGACAGGGAAACCGGGGAGCTGTTTTTT.

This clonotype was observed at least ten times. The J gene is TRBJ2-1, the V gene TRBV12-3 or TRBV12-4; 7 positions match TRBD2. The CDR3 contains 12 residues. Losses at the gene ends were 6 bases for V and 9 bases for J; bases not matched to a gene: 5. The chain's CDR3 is CASSASGVEQFF. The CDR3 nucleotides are TGTGCCAGCAGCGCAAGCGGGGTTGAGCAGTTCTTC.

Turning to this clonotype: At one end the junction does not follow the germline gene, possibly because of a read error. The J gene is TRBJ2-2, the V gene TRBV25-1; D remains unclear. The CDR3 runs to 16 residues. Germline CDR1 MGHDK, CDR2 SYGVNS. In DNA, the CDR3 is TGTGCCAGCAGTCAATACAGCCTCATGACGGCCGGGGAGCTGTTTTTT. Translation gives CASSQYSLMTAGELFF.

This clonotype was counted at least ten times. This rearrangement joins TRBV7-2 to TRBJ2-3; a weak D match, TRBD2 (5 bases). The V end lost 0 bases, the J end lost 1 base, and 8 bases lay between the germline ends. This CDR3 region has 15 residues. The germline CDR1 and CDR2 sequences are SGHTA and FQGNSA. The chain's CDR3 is CASSLAGLRTDTQYF. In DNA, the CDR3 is TGTGCCAGCAGCTTAGCCGGACTTCGCACAGATACGCAGTATTTT.

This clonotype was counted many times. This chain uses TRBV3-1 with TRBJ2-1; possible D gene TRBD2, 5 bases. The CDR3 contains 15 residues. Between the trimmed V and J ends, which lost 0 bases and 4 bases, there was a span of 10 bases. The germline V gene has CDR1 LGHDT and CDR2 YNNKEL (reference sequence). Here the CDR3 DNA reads TGTGCCAGCAGCCAAGATACGGGGAGTTACAATGAGCAGTTCTTC. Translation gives CASSQDTGSYNEQFF.

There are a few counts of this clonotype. CDR3 amino acids: CASSQGGRGTVLNEKLFF. The CDR3 DNA follows: TGTGCCAGCAGCCAAGGCGGGAGGGGGACAGTACTTAATGAAAAACTGTTTTTT. The V gene is TRBV3-1, the J gene TRBJ1-4, with 7 bases aligning to TRBD1. The junction had 12 bases not matched to a gene; V was cut back by 1 base and J by 4 bases. The CDR3 totals 18 residues. Germline V CDR1 and CDR2: LGHDT, YNNKEL (reference sequence).

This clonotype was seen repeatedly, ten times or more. CDR3 region: CASMGLREHNEQFF. In DNA form, the CDR3 reads TGTGCCAGTATGGGCTTGCGGGAGCATAATGAGCAGTTCTTC. The chain combines TRBV19 with TRBJ2-1; 7 bases line up with TRBD2. Looked up from germline, CDR1 is LNHDA and CDR2 is SQIVND (reference sequence). The CDR3 totals 14 residues. J was trimmed by 7 bases and V by 7 bases; bases with no gene match: 10.

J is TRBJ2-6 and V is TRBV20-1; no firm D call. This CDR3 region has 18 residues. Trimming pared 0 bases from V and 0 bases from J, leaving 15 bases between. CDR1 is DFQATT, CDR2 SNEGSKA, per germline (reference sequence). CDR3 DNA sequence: TGCAGTGCTAGAGATCCGTCCGGCGGCCGCTCTGGGGCCAACGTCCTGACTTTC. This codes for CSARDPSGGRSGANVLTF.

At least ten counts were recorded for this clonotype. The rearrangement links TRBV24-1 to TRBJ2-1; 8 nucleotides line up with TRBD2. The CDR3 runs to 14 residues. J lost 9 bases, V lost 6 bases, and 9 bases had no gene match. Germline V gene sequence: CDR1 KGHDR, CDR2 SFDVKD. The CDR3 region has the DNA TGTGCCACCAGTTTGGATAGCGGGGCGGTTGAGCAGTTCTTC. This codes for CATSLDSGAVEQFF.